The sequence of this TCR beta chain was determined in a study of CD8 T cells in ankylosing spondylitis. As the method for making TCR beta libraries, quantitative 5'-RACE with molecular barcodes was used. In TCRdb, the 5' RACE reads were re-called with MiXCR into one record per CDR3 protein. Counted here are around 440,000 distinct CDR3 sequences, approximately 17% occurring once; the ten biggest clones make up approximately 1%. The study's findings and limits: Previously reported in reactive arthritis synovial fluid and blood were some of the motif variants. Clones linked with disease were CD8+ and fairly uncommon in the peripheral blood. Within ankylosing spondylitis blood, a TCR beta motif made up of seven to nine highly homologous variants appeared to be characteristic.

In this sample, this clonotype turned up a few times. Its antigen is currently unknown. This TCR came from a male donor with ankylosing spondylitis. The sequencing sample was made of blood, either unsorted or a sorted T cell fraction (not recorded which).

The CDR3 bases are TGTGCCAGCAGCATCCGCGCAGAACAAGAGACCCAGTACTTC. As protein: CASSIRAEQETQYF. The chain carries TRBV5-4 and TRBJ2-5; D unresolved. CDR3 length equals 14 residues. The germline gives CDR1 SGHNT, CDR2 YYREEE (reference sequence). The V end was cut by 4 bases, the J end by 2 bases, with 12 bases between.